This is a list of T cell receptor beta chains from one sample in a study of T cells in localized non-small cell lung cancer. Some clones are missing from TCRdb's copy, which holds only in-frame ones; the method was immunoSEQ multiplex PCR. The data hold some 28,000 clones, with roughly 90% observed a single time. The sequenced sample was peripheral blood, obtained before any cancer treatment. The origin of the receptors is a woman aged 18-49 years with stage I lung adenocarcinoma. Both conserved end residues are part of each CDR3. Fields, in order: J gene, V gene, D gene, clone size, CDR3 protein, CDR3 DNA. D genes are given only for firm matches. Some rows have no size entry. The others give once, few or many, or a class for an expanded clone.

j_call: TRBJ2-7; v_call: TRBV7-9; d_call: TRBD2; clone_size: -; cdr3_aa: CASSLAPRGGRHEQYF; cdr3_nt: TGTGCCAGCAGCTTAGCCCCTCGGGGCGGGAGACACGAGCAGTACTTC
j_call: TRBJ1-2; v_call: TRBV9; d_call: TRBD1; clone_size: -; cdr3_aa: CASSTLTGDYGYTF; cdr3_nt: TGTGCCAGCAGCACCCTAACAGGGGACTATGGCTACACCTTC
j_call: TRBJ1-5; v_call: TRBV27; d_call: -; clone_size: -; cdr3_aa: CASSLSQVVSGNQPQHF; cdr3_nt: TGTGCCAGCAGTTTATCGCAGGTCGTATCTGGCAATCAGCCCCAGCATTTT
j_call: TRBJ1-2; v_call: TRBV5-4; d_call: -; clone_size: -; cdr3_aa: CASQAGGANYGYTF; cdr3_nt: TGTGCCAGCCAAGCGGGGGGCGCCAACTATGGCTACACCTTC
j_call: TRBJ2-1; v_call: TRBV6-5; d_call: -; clone_size: -; cdr3_aa: CASSRGRNEQFF; cdr3_nt: TGTGCCAGCAGTCGAGGGAGAAATGAGCAGTTCTTC
j_call: TRBJ1-2; v_call: TRBV27; d_call: -; clone_size: -; cdr3_aa: CASSFLGGANYGYTF; cdr3_nt: TGTGCCAGCAGTTTCTTGGGGGGCGCGAACTATGGCTACACCTTC
j_call: TRBJ1-3; v_call: TRBV5-1; d_call: TRBD1; clone_size: -; cdr3_aa: CASSLGQGGRNTIYF; cdr3_nt: TGCGCCAGCAGCTTGGGACAGGGAGGAAGAAACACCATATATTTT
j_call: TRBJ2-1; v_call: TRBV27; d_call: TRBD2; clone_size: -; cdr3_aa: CASSFGLAGGIHEQFF; cdr3_nt: TGTGCCAGCAGTTTCGGACTAGCGGGAGGTATTCATGAGCAGTTCTTC
j_call: TRBJ1-1; v_call: TRBV11-2; d_call: -; clone_size: -; cdr3_aa: CASSLSSVAGTEAFF; cdr3_nt: TGTGCCAGCAGCTTAAGTAGCGTAGCGGGGACTGAAGCTTTCTTT
j_call: TRBJ1-1; v_call: TRBV19; d_call: TRBD1; clone_size: -; cdr3_aa: CASNGQGVTEAFF; cdr3_nt: TGTGCCAGTAACGGGCAGGGGGTCACTGAAGCTTTCTTT
j_call: TRBJ2-1; v_call: TRBV19; d_call: -; clone_size: -; cdr3_aa: CASRRGKTYNEQFF; cdr3_nt: TGTGCCAGTAGACGGGGAAAGACCTACAATGAGCAGTTCTTC
j_call: TRBJ2-1; v_call: TRBV5-1; d_call: -; clone_size: -; cdr3_aa: CASSTGPGSSYNEQFF; cdr3_nt: TGCGCCAGCAGCACTGGACCGGGCAGCTCCTACAATGAGCAGTTCTTC
j_call: TRBJ2-7; v_call: TRBV6-1; d_call: -; clone_size: -; cdr3_aa: CASSVRAAGPYEQYF; cdr3_nt: TGTGCCAGCAGTGTCCGGGCGGCGGGGCCCTACGAGCAGTACTTC
j_call: TRBJ1-1; v_call: TRBV19; d_call: TRBD1; clone_size: -; cdr3_aa: CASSTDRGGTEAFF; cdr3_nt: TGTGCCAGTAGTACCGACAGGGGGGGCACTGAAGCTTTCTTT
j_call: TRBJ2-1; v_call: TRBV2; d_call: TRBD2; clone_size: -; cdr3_aa: CASIGTSLLNEQFF; cdr3_nt: TGTGCCAGCATCGGGACTAGCCTCCTCAATGAGCAGTTCTTC
j_call: TRBJ2-3; v_call: TRBV2; d_call: TRBD2; clone_size: -; cdr3_aa: CASSVGTSGIQDTQYF; cdr3_nt: TGTGCCAGCAGTGTAGGGACTAGCGGGATTCAAGATACGCAGTATTTT
j_call: TRBJ2-7; v_call: TRBV10-3; d_call: -; clone_size: few; cdr3_aa: CAIRGMADLHEQYF; cdr3_nt: TGTGCCATCAGGGGGATGGCAGATCTCCACGAGCAGTACTTC
j_call: TRBJ2-2; v_call: TRBV29-1; d_call: TRBD1; clone_size: -; cdr3_aa: CSVGTGIAGELFF; cdr3_nt: TGCAGCGTCGGGACAGGGATCGCCGGGGAGCTGTTTTTT